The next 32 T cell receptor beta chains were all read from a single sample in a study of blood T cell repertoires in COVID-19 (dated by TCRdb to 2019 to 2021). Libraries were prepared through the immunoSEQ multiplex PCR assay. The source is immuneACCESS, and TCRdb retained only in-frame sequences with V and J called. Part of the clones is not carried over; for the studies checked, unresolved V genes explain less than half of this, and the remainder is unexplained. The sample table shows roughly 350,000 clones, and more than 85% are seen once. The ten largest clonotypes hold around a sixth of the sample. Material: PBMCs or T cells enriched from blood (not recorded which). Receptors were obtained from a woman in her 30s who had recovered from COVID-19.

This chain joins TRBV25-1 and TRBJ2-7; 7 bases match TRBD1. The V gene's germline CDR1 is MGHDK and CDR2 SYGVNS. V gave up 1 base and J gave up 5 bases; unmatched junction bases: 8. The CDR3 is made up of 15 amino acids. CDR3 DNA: TGTGCCAGCAGTGAATGGGGCAGGGGGTCCCACGAGCAGTACTTC. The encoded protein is CASSEWGRGSHEQYF.

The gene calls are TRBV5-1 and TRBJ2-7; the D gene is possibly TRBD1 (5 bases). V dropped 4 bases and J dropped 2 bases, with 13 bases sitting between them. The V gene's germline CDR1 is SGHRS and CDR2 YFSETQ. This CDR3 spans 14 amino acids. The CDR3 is CASSPDTDPYEQYF. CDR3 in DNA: TGCGCCAGCAGCCCGGACACCGATCCCTACGAGCAGTACTTC.

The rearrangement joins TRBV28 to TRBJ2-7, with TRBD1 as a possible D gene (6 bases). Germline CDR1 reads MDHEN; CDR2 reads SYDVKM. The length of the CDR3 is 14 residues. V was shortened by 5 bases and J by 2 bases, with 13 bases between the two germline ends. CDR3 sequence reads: CASSAPGHPYEQYF. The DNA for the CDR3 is TGTGCCAGCAGTGCACCGGGACACCCCTACGAGCAGTACTTC.

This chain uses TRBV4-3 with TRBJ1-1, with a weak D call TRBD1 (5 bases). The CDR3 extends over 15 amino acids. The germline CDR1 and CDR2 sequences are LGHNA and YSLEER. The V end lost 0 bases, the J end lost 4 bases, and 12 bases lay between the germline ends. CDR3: CASSQDQGVGTEAFF. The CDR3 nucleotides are TGCGCCAGCAGCCAAGACCAAGGGGTCGGCACTGAAGCTTTCTTT.

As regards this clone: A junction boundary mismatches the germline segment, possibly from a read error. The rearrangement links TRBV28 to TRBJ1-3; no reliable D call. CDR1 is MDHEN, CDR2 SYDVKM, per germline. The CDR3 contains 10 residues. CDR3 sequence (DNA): TGTGCCAGCAGTTTAGCGGCGCCCAATTTT. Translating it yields CASSLAAPNF.

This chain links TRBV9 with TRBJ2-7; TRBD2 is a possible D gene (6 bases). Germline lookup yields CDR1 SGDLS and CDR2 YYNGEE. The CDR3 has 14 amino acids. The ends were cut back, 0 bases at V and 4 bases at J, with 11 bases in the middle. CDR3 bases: TGTGCCAGCAGCGTAGGAGGGGAGGAATACGAGCAGTACTTC. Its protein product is CASSVGGEEYEQYF.

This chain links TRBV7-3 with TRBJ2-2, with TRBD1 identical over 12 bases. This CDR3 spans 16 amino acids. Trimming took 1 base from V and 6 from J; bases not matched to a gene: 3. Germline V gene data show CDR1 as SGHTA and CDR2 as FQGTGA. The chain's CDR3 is CASSLRGTGGPGELFF. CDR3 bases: TGTGCCAGCAGCTTAAGAGGGACAGGGGGCCCCGGGGAGCTGTTTTTT.

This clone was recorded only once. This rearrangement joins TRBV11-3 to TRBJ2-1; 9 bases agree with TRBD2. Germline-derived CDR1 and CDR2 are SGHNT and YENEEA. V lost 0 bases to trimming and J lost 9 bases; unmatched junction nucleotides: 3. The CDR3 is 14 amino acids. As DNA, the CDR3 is TGTGCCAGCAGCTTAGAGGGACTAGCCAGTGAGCAGTTCTTC. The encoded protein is CASSLEGLASEQFF.

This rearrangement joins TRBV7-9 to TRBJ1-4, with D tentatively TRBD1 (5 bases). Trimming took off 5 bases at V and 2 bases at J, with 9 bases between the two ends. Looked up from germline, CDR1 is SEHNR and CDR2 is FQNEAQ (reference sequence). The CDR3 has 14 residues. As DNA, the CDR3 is TGTGCCAGCAGCCGTCAGGGTACTAATGAAAAACTGTTTTTT. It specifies CASSRQGTNEKLFF.

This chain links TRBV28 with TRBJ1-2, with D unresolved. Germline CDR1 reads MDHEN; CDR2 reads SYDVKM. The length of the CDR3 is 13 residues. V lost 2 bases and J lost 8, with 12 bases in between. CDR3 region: CASSLPHLSGYTF. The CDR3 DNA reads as TGTGCCAGCAGTTTACCTCACCTATCCGGCTACACCTTC.

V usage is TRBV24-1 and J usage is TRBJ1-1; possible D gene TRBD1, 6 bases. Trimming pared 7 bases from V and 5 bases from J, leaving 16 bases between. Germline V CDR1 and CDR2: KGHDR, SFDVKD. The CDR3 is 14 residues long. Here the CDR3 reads CATRGGGAKTEAFF. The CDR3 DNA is TGTGCCACCAGGGGCGGGGGGGCGAAAACTGAAGCTTTCTTT.

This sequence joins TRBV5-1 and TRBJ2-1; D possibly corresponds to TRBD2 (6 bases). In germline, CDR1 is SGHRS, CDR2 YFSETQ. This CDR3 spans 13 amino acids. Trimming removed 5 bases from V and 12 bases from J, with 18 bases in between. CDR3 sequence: CASRSDQRAGQFF. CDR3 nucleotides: TGCGCCAGCAGATCGGACCAGCGGGCGGGGCAGTTCTTC.

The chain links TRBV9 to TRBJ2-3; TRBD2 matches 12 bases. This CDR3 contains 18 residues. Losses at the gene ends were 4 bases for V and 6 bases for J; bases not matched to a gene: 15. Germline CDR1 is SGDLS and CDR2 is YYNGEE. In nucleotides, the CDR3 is TGTGCCAGCAGCCTACGACTGGGGCTAGCGGGGGGGTTGGATACGCAGTATTTT. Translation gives CASSLRLGLAGGLDTQYF.

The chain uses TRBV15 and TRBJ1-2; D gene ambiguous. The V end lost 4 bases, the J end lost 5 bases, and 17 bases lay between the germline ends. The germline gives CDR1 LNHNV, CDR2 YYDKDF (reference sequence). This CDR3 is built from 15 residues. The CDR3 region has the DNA TGTGCCACCAGCATCGGACCGGGATCTCCGTATGGCTACACCTTC. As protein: CATSIGPGSPYGYTF.

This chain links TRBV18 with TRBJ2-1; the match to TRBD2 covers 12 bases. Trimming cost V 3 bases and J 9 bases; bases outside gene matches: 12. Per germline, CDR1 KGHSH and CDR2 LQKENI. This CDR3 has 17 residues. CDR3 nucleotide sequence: TGTGCCAGCTCACCGCCGCGACTAGCGGGAGACGGAATTGAGCAGTTCTTC. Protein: CASSPPRLAGDGIEQFF.

CDR3 residues: CASSPGAWNTGELFF. DNA of the CDR3: TGTGCCAGCTCCCCAGGGGCCTGGAACACCGGGGAGCTGTTTTTT. The gene calls are TRBV18 and TRBJ2-2, with D possibly being TRBD1 (6 bases). This CDR3 is 15 amino acids long. V lost 6 bases and J lost 1, with 12 bases in between. Germline values: CDR1 KGHSH, CDR2 LQKENI.

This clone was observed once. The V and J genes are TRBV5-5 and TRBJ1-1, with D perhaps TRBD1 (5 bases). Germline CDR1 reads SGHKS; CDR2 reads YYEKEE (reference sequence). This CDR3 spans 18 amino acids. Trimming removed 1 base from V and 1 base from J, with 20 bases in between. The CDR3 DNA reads TGTGCCAGCAGCTTGTTTAAGGGGATTCGGGGGGAGAACACTGAAGCTTTCTTT. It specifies CASSLFKGIRGENTEAFF.

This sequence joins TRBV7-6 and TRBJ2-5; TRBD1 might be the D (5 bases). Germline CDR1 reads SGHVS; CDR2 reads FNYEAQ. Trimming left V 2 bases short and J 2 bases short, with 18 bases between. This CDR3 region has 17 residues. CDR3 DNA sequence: TGTGCCAGCAGCTTATACGTGTTGCTGCAGGGACAAGAGACCCAGTACTTC. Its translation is CASSLYVLLQGQETQYF.

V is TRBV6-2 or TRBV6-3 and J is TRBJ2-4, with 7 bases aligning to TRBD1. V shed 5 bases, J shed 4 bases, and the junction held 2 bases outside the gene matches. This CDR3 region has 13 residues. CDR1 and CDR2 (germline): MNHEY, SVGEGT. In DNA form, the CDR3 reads TGTGCCAGCAGTGGACAGGCTAAAAACATTCAGTACTTC. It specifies CASSGQAKNIQYF.

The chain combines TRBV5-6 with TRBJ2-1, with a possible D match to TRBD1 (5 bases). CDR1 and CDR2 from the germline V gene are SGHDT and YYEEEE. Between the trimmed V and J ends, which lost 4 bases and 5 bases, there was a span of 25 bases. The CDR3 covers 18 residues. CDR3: CASSTPRSLTAFDNEQFF. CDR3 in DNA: TGTGCCAGCAGCACCCCCCGCTCTTTGACAGCCTTCGACAATGAGCAGTTCTTC.

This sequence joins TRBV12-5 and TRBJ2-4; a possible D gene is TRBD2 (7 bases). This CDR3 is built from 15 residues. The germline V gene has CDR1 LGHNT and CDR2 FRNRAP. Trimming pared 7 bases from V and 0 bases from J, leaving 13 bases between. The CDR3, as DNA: TGTGCTAGTGAAGGGGGGGCCCTAGCCAAAAACATTCAGTACTTC. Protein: CASEGGALAKNIQYF.

CDR3: CASSPRTGSGRGYTF. CDR3 DNA: TGTGCCAGCAGCCCTCGGACAGGCTCAGGGCGCGGCTACACCTTC. The rearrangement uses TRBV7-2 and TRBJ1-2; 7 nucleotides line up with TRBD1. From germline, CDR1 is SGHTA and CDR2 FQGNSA. J gave up 8 bases and V 5 bases, and 14 bases lay outside the gene matches. The CDR3 is 15 amino acids.

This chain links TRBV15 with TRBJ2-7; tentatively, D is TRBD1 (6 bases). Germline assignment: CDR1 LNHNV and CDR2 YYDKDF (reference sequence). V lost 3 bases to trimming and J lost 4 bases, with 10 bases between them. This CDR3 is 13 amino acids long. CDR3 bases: TGTGCCACCAGCAGGGGACAAACATACGAGCAGTACTTC. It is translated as CATSRGQTYEQYF.

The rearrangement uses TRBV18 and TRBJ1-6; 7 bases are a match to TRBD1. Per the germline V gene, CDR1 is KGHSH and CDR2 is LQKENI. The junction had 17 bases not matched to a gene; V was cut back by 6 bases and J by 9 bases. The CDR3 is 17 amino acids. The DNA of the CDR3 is TGTGCCAGCTCTCCTCGGACAGGCCTGAATTCACCTTCACCCCTCCACTTT. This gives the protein CASSPRTGLNSPSPLHF. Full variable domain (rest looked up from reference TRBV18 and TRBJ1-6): NAGVMQNPRHLVRRRGQEARLRCSPMKGHSHVYWYRQLPEEGLKFMVYLQKENIIDESGMPKERFSAEFPKEGPSILRIQQVVRGDSAAYFCASSPRTGLNSPSPLHFGNGTRLTVT.

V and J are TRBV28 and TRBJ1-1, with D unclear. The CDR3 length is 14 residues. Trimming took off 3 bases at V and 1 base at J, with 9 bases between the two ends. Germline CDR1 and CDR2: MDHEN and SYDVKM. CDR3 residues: CASSLGSSNTEAFF. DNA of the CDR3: TGTGCCAGCAGTTTGGGCAGCTCGAACACTGAAGCTTTCTTT.

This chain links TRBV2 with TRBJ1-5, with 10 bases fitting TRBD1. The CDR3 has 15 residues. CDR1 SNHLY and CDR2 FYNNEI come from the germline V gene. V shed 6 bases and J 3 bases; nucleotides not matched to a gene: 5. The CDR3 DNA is TGTGCCAGCAGGACGGACAGGGGGAACAATCAGCCCCAGCATTTT. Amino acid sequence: CASRTDRGNNQPQHF.

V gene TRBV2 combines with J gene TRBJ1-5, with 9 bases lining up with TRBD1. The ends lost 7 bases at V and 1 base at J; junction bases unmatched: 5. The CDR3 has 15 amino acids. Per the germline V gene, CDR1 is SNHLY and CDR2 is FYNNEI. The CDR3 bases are TGTGCCAGCAAACAGGGGGCCAGGAGCAATCAGCCCCAGCATTTT. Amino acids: CASKQGARSNQPQHF.

In DNA, the CDR3 is TGTGCCAGCTCACCAAACGGGGGGCTCTCCTACGAGCAGTACTTC. Its protein product is CASSPNGGLSYEQYF. The chain links TRBV18 to TRBJ2-7, with D possibly TRBD2 on 7 matching bases. Looked up from germline, CDR1 is KGHSH and CDR2 is LQKENI. The CDR3 is 15 residues long. Trimming took 2 bases from V and 0 from J, leaving 11 bases between them.

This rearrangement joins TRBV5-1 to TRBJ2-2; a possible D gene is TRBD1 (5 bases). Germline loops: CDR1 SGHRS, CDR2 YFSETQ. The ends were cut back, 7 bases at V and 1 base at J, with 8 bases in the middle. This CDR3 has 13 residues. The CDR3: CASFTGNTGELFF. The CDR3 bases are TGCGCCAGCTTCACAGGGAACACCGGGGAGCTGTTTTTT.

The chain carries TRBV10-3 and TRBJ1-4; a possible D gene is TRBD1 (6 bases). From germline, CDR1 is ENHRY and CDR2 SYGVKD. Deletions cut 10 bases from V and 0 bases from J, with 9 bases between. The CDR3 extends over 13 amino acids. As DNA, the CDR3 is TGTGCCACCCGACAGGCAACTAATGAAAAACTGTTTTTT. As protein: CATRQATNEKLFF.

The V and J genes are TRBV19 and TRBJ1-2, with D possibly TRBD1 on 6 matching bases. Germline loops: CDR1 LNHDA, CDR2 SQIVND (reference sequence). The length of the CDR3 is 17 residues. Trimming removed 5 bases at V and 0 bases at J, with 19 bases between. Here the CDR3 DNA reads TGTGCCAGTAGTCCAAACAGGGCGCTGGGGGCTAACTATGGCTACACCTTC. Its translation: CASSPNRALGANYGYTF.

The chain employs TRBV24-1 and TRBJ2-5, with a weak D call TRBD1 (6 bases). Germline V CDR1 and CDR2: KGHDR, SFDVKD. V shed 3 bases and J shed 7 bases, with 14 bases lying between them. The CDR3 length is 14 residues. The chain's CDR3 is CATSDPGTPPTQYF. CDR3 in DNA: TGTGCCACCAGTGATCCTGGGACACCCCCGACCCAGTACTTC.